This paragraph covers one T cell receptor beta chain sequence. Its specificity is unknown. CDR3 size: 13 residues. Germline V gene data show CDR1 as DFQATT and CDR2 as SNEGSKA (reference sequence). These data originate in a study of T cells expressing NK-cell markers. Background on the study: It was sorted CD3+CD56-NKG2C+, CD3+CD56+NKG2C- and CD3+CD56+NKG2C+ T cells that provided the TCR beta repertoires. The study's findings and limits: Four donors showed these clonotypes also leading the CD3+CD56-NKG2C+ fraction. About six donors showed dominant NKG2C+ clonotypes comprising roughly 1.0-7.0% of their CD8+ T cells.

UMIs accompanied the 5'RACE template switching by which TCR beta cDNA was made. One entry per CDR3 protein, without DNA, is what TCRdb gives after re-calling the 5' RACE reads. Its listing shows 350,000 to 450,000 distinct CDR3 sequences. The clonotype originates from a man aged 18-70 years in good health. The J gene is TRBJ2-7, the V gene TRBV20-1. The sample consisted of blood T cells: a sorted CD56 or NKG2C T cell subset, CD4+ or CD8+ T cells, or bulk PBMC T cells (not recorded which). CDR3 region: CSAFRGVGYEQYF.